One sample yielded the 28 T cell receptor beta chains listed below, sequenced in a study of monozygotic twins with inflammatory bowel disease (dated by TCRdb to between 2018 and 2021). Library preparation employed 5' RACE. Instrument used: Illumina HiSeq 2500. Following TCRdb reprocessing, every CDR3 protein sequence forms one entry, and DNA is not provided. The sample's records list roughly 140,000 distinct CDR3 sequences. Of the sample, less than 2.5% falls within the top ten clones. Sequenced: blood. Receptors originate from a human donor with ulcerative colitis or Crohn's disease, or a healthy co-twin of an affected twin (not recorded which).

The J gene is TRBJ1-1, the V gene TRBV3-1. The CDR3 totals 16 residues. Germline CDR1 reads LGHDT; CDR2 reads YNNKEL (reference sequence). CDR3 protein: CASSPPSWLPNTEAFF.

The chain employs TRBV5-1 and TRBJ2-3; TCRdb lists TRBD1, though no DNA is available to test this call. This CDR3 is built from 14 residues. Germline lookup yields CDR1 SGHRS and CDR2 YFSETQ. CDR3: CASSLDRGEDTQYF.

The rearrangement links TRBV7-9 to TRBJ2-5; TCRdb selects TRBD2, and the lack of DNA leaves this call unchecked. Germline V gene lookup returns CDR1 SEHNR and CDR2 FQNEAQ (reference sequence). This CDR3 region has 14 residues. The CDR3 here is CASSFGGASETQYF.

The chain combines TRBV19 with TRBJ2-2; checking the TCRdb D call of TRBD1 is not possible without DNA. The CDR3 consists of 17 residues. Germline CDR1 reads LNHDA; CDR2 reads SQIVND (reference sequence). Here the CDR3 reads CASSIQCDREGSRELFF.

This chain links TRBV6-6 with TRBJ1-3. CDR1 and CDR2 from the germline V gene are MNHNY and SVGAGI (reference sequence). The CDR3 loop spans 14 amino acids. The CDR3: CASSTGGSGNTIYF.

The CDR3 protein is CASSQLYGYTF. V gene TRBV3-1 combines with J gene TRBJ1-2. This CDR3 comprises 11 residues. From germline, CDR1 is LGHDT and CDR2 YNNKEL (reference sequence).

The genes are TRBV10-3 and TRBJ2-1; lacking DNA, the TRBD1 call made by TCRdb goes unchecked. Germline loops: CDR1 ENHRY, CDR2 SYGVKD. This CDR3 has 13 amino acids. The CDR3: CAISLTGPNEQFF.

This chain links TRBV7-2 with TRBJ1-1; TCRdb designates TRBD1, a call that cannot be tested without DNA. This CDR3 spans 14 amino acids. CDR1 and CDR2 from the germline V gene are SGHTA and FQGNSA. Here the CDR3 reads CASSPRDRQAEAFF.

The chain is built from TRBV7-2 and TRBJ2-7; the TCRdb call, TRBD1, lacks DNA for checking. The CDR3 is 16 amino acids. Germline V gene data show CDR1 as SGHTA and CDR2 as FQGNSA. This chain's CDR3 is CASSTRTGPLFYEQYF.

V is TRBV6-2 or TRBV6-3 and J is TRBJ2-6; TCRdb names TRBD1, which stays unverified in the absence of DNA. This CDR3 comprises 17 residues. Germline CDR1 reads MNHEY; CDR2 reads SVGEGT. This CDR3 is CASSYVPIDSGANVLTF.

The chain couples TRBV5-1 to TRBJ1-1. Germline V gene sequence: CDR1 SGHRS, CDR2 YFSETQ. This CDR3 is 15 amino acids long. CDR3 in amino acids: CASSPSRHPNTEAFF.

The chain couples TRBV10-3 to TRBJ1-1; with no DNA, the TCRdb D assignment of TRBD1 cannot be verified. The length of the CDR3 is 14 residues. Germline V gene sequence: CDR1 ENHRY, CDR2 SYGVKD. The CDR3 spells CAISEGQGGTEAFF.

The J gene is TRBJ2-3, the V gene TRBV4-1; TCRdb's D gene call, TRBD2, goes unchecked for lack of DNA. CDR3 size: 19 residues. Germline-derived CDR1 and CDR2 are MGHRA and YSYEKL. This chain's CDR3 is CASSPRLASGGVFTDTQYF.

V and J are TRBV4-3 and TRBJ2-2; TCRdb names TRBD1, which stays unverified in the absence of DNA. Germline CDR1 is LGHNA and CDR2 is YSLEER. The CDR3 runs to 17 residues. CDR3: CASSQDGRGANTGELFF.

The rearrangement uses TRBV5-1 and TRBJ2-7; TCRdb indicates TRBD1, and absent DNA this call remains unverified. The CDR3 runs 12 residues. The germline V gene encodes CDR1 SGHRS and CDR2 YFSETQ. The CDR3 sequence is CASSADREEQYF.

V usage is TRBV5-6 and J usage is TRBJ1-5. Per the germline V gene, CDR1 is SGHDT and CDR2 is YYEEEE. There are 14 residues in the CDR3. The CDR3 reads CASSLGARNQPQHF.

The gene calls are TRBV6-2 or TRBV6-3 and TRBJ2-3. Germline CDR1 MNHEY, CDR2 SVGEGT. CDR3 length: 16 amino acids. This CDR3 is CASSYRGLAGTDTQYF.

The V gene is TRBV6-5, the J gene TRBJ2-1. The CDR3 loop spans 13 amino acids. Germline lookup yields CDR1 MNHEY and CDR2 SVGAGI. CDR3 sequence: CASSFDNYNEQFF.

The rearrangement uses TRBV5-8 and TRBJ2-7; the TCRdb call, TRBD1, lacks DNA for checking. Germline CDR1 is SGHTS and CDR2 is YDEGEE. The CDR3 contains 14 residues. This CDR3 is CASRSSGGSYEQYF.

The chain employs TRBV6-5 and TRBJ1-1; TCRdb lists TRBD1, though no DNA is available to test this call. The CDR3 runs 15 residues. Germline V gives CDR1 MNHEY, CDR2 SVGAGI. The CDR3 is CASSYSGGANTEAFF.

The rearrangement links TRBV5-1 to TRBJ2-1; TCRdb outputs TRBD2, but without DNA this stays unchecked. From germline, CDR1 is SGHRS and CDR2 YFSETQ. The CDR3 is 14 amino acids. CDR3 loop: CASTPSGAYNEQFF.

Here the CDR3 reads CASTSSSVNTEAFF. This rearrangement joins TRBV7-2 to TRBJ1-1. The CDR3 extends over 14 amino acids. Germline CDR1 reads SGHTA; CDR2 reads FQGNSA.

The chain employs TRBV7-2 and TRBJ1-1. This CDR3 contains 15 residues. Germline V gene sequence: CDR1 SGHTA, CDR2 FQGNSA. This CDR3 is CASSLGPPQNTEAFF.

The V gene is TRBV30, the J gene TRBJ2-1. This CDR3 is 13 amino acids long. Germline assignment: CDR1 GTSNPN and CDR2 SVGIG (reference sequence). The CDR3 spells CAWGTTDHNEQFF.

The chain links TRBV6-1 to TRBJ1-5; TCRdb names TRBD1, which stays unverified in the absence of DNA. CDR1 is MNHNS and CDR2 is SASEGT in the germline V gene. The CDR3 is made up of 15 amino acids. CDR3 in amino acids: CASSLTGGMAQPQHF.

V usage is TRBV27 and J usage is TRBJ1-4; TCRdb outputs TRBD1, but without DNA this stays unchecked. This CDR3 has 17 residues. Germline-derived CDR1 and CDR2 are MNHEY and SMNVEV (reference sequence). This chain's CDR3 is CASSLSGQGRTNEKLFF.

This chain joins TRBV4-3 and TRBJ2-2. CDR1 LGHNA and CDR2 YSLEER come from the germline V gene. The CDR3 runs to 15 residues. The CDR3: CASSQDSGWTGELFF.

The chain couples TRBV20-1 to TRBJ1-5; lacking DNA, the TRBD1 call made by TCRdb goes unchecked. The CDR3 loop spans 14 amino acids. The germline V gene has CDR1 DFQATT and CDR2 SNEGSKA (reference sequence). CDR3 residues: CSASGPQGNQPQHF.